This paragraph reports one TCR beta chain. The ends lost 11 bases at V and 7 bases at J; junction bases unmatched: 22. This CDR3 contains 17 residues. Germline loops: CDR1 MDHEN, CDR2 SYDVKM. The data were obtained in a study of cytomegalovirus exposure and HLA in healthy donors. Each of the donors was a healthy bone marrow donor. PCR used 60 Vbeta primers and 13 Jbeta primers. Data came from immunoSEQ multiplex PCR; TCRdb stores just in-frame clones and leaves some out. The profile shows 150,000 to 200,000 clones, approximately 75% of them singletons. The chain links TRBV28 to TRBJ2-1; 8 nucleotides match TRBD1. This receptor was obtained from a man aged 50-59 years in good health and CMV-seropositive. Sequencing was done on a sample of PBMCs. The CDR3 is CAVTKGTGVYFYNEQFF. The CDR3 DNA reads as TGTGCCGTAACAAAAGGGACAGGCGTTTATTTTTATAATGAGCAGTTCTTC.